This is a list of T cell receptor beta chains from one sample in a study of CXCR3-negative and CXCR3-positive naive CD8 T cells. No DNA is given; TCRdb re-called the 5' RACE reads and lists each CDR3 protein once. This listing includes some 41,000 distinct CDR3 sequences. Material for sequencing was naive CXCR3- CD8+ T cells from blood. Every receptor here comes from a human donor in good health. Some clones in this sample may be carry-over from other donors' samples. CDR3s include the opening cysteine and the closing phenylalanine or tryptophan. Clone size is given for some rows only: seen once, a few or many times, or a class if the clone is expanded.

TRBJ1-1 | - | 14 | TRBV7-9 | CASSLAGTDTEAFF
TRBJ2-1 | - | 15 | TRBV3-1 | CASSQIGGHRDEQFF
TRBJ2-1 | - | 14 | TRBV6-5 | CASSYTLAGDEQFF
TRBJ2-1 | - | 15 | TRBV15 | CATSRAPTGWNEQFF
TRBJ2-7 | - | 14 | TRBV7-9 | CASSHRDYGDEQYF
TRBJ2-7 | - | 15 | TRBV6-2/TRBV6-3 | CASSNGADGSYEQYF
TRBJ1-2 | medium-sized | 15 | TRBV6-5 | CASSYSILDKNGYTF
TRBJ2-2 | - | 12 | TRBV20-1 | CSADPKTGELFF
TRBJ2-3 | - | 16 | TRBV28 | CASSVGQVRGSDTQYF
TRBJ2-1 | - | 14 | TRBV7-9 | CASSGWDFNNEQFF
TRBJ2-1 | - | 14 | TRBV6-1 | CASTVAGSYNEQFF
TRBJ2-4 | - | 12 | TRBV18 | CASSPEWDIQYF
TRBJ2-5 | - | 13 | TRBV29-1 | CSVRDMGEETQYF
TRBJ1-1 | - | 12 | TRBV11-1 | CASSITGEAAFF
TRBJ2-3 | - | 15 | TRBV6-2/TRBV6-3 | CASSYAGGSTDTQYF
TRBJ2-7 | - | 15 | TRBV5-1 | CASSLGKLLVYEQYF
TRBJ2-3 | - | 13 | TRBV20-1 | CSAREGRVYTQYF
TRBJ1-2 | - | 13 | TRBV6-2/TRBV6-3 | CASRGARSYGYTF
TRBJ1-1 | - | 14 | TRBV27 | CASSLSGRDTEAFF
TRBJ2-5 | - | 12 | TRBV11-2 | CASSRGRETQYF